The 29 T cell receptor beta chains below were found in one sample sequenced in a study of regulatory T cells in long-lasting Graves disease. Investigators prepared the TCR beta libraries by applying iRepertoire HTBI primers and Arm-PCR of CDR3 regions. MiXCR was run by TCRdb on the multiplex PCR reads, yielding one entry per CDR3 protein. This sample has around 400,000 distinct CDR3 sequences, with around 16% found just once. Time point described: newly diagnosed GD, antithyroid drugs for less than 3 months. Following extraction of RNA from PBMCs, that RNA was used to make the TCR library. Sequenced here: peripheral blood mononuclear cells (PBMCs), sampled at new diagnosis, from a patient treated with antithyroid drugs. These TCRs come from a female donor with Graves disease.

This clonotype has at least ten counts. This chain uses TRBV29-1 with TRBJ2-7; TRBD1 agrees at 7 bases. J lost 1 base, V lost 2 bases, and 8 bases had no gene match. The germline gives CDR1 SQVTM, CDR2 ANQGSEA. CDR3 size: 15 residues. The CDR3: CSVEKTGDVSYEQYF. CDR3 DNA: TGCAGCGTTGAAAAAACAGGGGATGTTTCCTACGAGCAGTACTTC.

This clonotype was seen a few times. The gene calls are TRBV20-1 and TRBJ2-3, with D unclear. The J call may be in error: the DNA end matches TRBJ2-5 better. The germline V gene encodes CDR1 DFQATT and CDR2 SNEGSKA (reference sequence). The CDR3 is 15 residues long. The CDR3 DNA sequence: TGCAGTGCTAGAGATATACCTAGAGGTGGAGAGACCCAGTACTTC. Its translation is CSARDIPRGGETQYF.

This clonotype was recorded at least ten times. V usage is TRBV27 and J usage is TRBJ1-2; D is unresolved. Trimming stripped 0 bases from V and 8 bases from J, with 10 bases between. Germline CDR1 MNHEY, CDR2 SMNVEV (reference sequence). The CDR3 is made up of 13 amino acids. The CDR3 here is CASSLSERHGYTF. CDR3 bases: TGTGCCAGCAGTTTATCGGAGAGGCACGGCTACACCTTC.

The sample holds many counts of this clonotype. The CDR3 DNA reads TGTGCCACCAGTGATCCGGGACAGGGGGACACCGGGGAGCTGTTTTTT. Encoded protein: CATSDPGQGDTGELFF. This chain connects TRBV24-1 to TRBJ2-2, with TRBD1 matching 11 bases. J gave up 3 bases and V 3 bases, and 2 bases lay outside the gene matches. Germline CDR1 reads KGHDR; CDR2 reads SFDVKD. This CDR3 comprises 16 residues.

The CDR3 reads CSASVDPQRQFF. Written as DNA, the CDR3 is TGCAGTGCTAGTGTGGACCCCCAGCGGCAGTTCTTC. This chain joins TRBV20-1 and TRBJ2-1; D is ambiguous. The CDR3 contains 12 residues. Trimming removed 3 bases at V and 12 bases at J, with 15 bases between. Germline V lookup: CDR1 DFQATT, CDR2 SNEGSKA (reference sequence).

V and J are TRBV4-3 and TRBJ2-3; D possibly corresponds to TRBD1 (6 bases). Germline CDR1 is LGHNA and CDR2 is YSLEER. The CDR3 totals 15 residues. V lost 4 bases, J lost 5 bases, and 16 bases lay in between. The CDR3 region is CASSRVQGNRDTQYF. Here the CDR3 DNA reads TGCGCCAGCAGCCGGGTACAGGGTAATAGAGATACGCAGTATTTT.

The V and J genes are TRBV29-1 and TRBJ2-5; D may be TRBD1 (6 bases). The V end lost 6 bases, the J end lost 5 bases, and 13 bases lay between the germline ends. Germline CDR1 reads SQVTM; CDR2 reads ANQGSEA. The CDR3 consists of 12 residues. CDR3 residues: CSVGQSEETQYF. DNA of the CDR3: TGCAGCGTCGGACAGTCGGAGGAGACCCAGTACTTC.

This clonotype was counted many times. The J gene is TRBJ2-3, the V gene TRBV12-3 or TRBV12-4; D gene unclear. CDR3 size: 14 residues. Between the trimmed V and J ends, which lost 2 bases and 5 bases, there was a span of 11 bases. The CDR3 sequence is CASSLWRLGDTQYF. In DNA, the CDR3 is TGTGCCAGCAGTTTATGGAGACTGGGAGATACGCAGTATTTT.

This clonotype was counted ten times or more. The chain links TRBV7-9 to TRBJ2-1; 11 bases are shared with TRBD1. CDR1 SEHNR and CDR2 FQNEAQ come from the germline V gene (reference sequence). The CDR3 length is 15 residues. V lost 4 bases and J lost 5; bases outside the gene matches: 4. The CDR3 DNA sequence: TGTGCCAGCAGCTCGGGACAGGGGGGACACAATGAGCAGTTCTTC. Protein product: CASSSGQGGHNEQFF.

This clonotype was counted many times. V gene TRBV6-1 combines with J gene TRBJ1-1; possibly TRBD1 for D (5 bases). CDR1 is MNHNS and CDR2 is SASEGT in the germline V gene. This CDR3 is 15 amino acids long. Trimming removed 1 base at V and 1 base at J, with 10 bases between. The CDR3 reads CASSEVGQGNTEAFF. The DNA of the CDR3 is TGTGCCAGCAGTGAAGTGGGGCAGGGGAACACTGAAGCTTTCTTT.

The chain combines TRBV7-9 with TRBJ1-6; D is undetermined. The CDR3 spans 19 residues. Trimming took off 6 bases at V and 9 bases at J, with 30 bases between the two ends. From germline, CDR1 is SEHNR and CDR2 FQNEAQ (reference sequence). The CDR3 spells CASRTTPSHSSAPGSPLHF. In DNA, the CDR3 is TGTGCCAGCAGAACGACTCCTTCCCATTCATCTGCTCCAGGTTCACCCCTCCACTTT.

The chain employs TRBV6-5 and TRBJ1-1, with a weak D call TRBD1 (5 bases). V was cut by 0 bases and J by 2 bases, with 16 bases left in between. The CDR3 has 17 residues. Germline V CDR1 and CDR2: MNHEY, SVGAGI. CDR3 loop: CASSYSFRTQINTEAFF. The CDR3, as DNA: TGTGCCAGCAGTTACTCGTTCCGGACACAAATTAACACTGAAGCTTTCTTT.

This clonotype was picked up one time. J is TRBJ2-3 and V is TRBV11-3; tentative D call: TRBD1 (5 bases). Trimming left V 3 bases short and J 2 bases short, with 15 bases between. The CDR3 sequence is 16 residues long. The germline V gene has CDR1 SGHNT and CDR2 YENEEA. The CDR3 reads CASSFSRGQLTDTQYF. The CDR3 DNA is TGTGCCAGCAGCTTCAGTAGGGGTCAACTCACAGATACGCAGTATTTT.

This clonotype was recorded many times. The chain couples TRBV6-2 or TRBV6-3 to TRBJ1-5; D might be TRBD1 (5 bases). This CDR3 has 17 residues. The germline gives CDR1 MNHEY, CDR2 SVGEGT. V lost 2 bases and J 6 bases, leaving 20 bases between the germline ends. This CDR3 is CASSYDPREGLSQPQHF. The DNA for the CDR3 is TGTGCCAGCAGTTACGACCCGAGGGAGGGGTTGAGTCAGCCCCAGCATTTT.

V usage is TRBV20-1 and J usage is TRBJ1-1; D is possibly TRBD1 (6 bases). CDR3 length: 14 amino acids. V was shortened by 3 bases and J by 4 bases, with 15 bases between the two germline ends. The germline V gene encodes CDR1 DFQATT and CDR2 SNEGSKA (reference sequence). This CDR3 is CSASNRVWGTEAFF. For the CDR3, the DNA is TGCAGTGCTAGCAACAGGGTTTGGGGCACTGAAGCTTTCTTT.

This chain uses TRBV2 with TRBJ2-2; D unclear. The CDR3 covers 15 residues. Germline CDR1 and CDR2: SNHLY and FYNNEI. Trimming stripped 1 base from V and 10 bases from J, with 16 bases between. The CDR3 region is CASSEEWPPRVELFF. CDR3 coding DNA: TGTGCCAGCAGTGAAGAGTGGCCCCCCCGAGTGGAGCTGTTTTTT.

This clonotype was seen ten or more times. This chain joins TRBV6-6 and TRBJ2-3; TRBD2 agrees at 16 bases. With 0 bases clipped from V and 5 bases from J, the junction kept 5 bases outside the gene matches. The CDR3 length is 18 residues. Germline CDR1 MNHNY, CDR2 SVGAGI (reference sequence). CDR3 sequence (DNA): TGTGCCAGCAGTTACTCGGGACTAGCGGGAGGGTGGAGAGATACGCAGTATTTT. Its translation: CASSYSGLAGGWRDTQYF.

In this sample, this clonotype turned up a few times. The CDR3 nucleotides are TGTGCCAGCAGTTCAACATGGGGGGCCAACGTCCTGACTTTC. Amino acids: CASSSTWGANVLTF. The chain employs TRBV12-3 or TRBV12-4 and TRBJ2-6; D not resolved. Trimming pared 4 bases from V and 4 bases from J, leaving 8 bases between. This CDR3 is built from 14 residues.

This clonotype came up many times. The chain has TRBV2 and TRBJ1-1, with 11 nucleotides matching TRBD1. The CDR3 extends over 17 amino acids. J gave up 4 bases and V 1 base, and 8 bases lay outside the gene matches. In germline, CDR1 is SNHLY, CDR2 FYNNEI. CDR3 sequence: CASSEGRTGQGVTEAFF. In nucleotides, the CDR3 is TGTGCCAGCAGTGAAGGCCGAACGGGACAGGGGGTCACTGAAGCTTTCTTT. Looking up the rest from reference TRBV2 and TRBJ1-1 gives the full variable domain: EPEVTQTPSHQVTQMGQEVILRCVPISNHLYFYWYRQILGQKVEFLVSFYNNEISEKSEIFDDQFSVERPDGSNFTLKIRSTKLEDSAMYFCASSEGRTGQGVTEAFFGQGTRLTVV.

This clonotype has ten or more counts. The rearrangement uses TRBV20-1 and TRBJ1-2; 7 nucleotides line up with TRBD1. CDR1 is DFQATT and CDR2 is SNEGSKA in the germline V gene (reference sequence). The V gene end was trimmed by 4 bases and the J gene end by 1 base; junction bases not matched to a gene: 6. The CDR3 covers 14 residues. For the CDR3, the DNA is TGCAGTGCTACCGCGGGACAGAATAACTATGGCTACACCTTC. Its translation: CSATAGQNNYGYTF.

The table lists this clonotype with many counts. This rearrangement joins TRBV28 to TRBJ2-4, with TRBD2 matching over 7 bases. Trimming at V came to 6 bases and at J to 0 bases, leaving 8 bases not matched to a gene. Germline CDR1 reads MDHEN; CDR2 reads SYDVKM. This CDR3 has 16 residues. CDR3 protein: CASRPTSARAKNIQYF. DNA of the CDR3: TGTGCCAGCAGGCCCACTAGCGCCAGAGCCAAAAACATTCAGTACTTC.

This clonotype was counted between two and nine times. CDR3 region: CASSLYSGETQYF. The CDR3 DNA reads as TGTGCCAGCAGCTTATATAGCGGGGAGACCCAGTACTTC. The chain is built from TRBV7-6 and TRBJ2-5; 7 nucleotides line up with TRBD2. Trimming cost V 2 bases and J 5 bases; bases outside gene matches: 2. The CDR3 is 13 amino acids. Germline CDR1 is SGHVS and CDR2 is FNYEAQ.

V is TRBV30 and J is TRBJ1-1; D is undetermined. The CDR3 totals 13 residues. The germline V gene encodes CDR1 GTSNPN and CDR2 SVGIG (reference sequence). V lost 3 bases to trimming and J lost 2 bases, with 10 bases between them. CDR3 bases: TGTGCCTGGAGCCCCAGGACTAACACTGAAGCTTTCTTT. The encoded protein is CAWSPRTNTEAFF.

This clonotype was seen many times. The chain carries TRBV3-1 and TRBJ1-1; 8 positions match TRBD1. CDR1 and CDR2 from the germline V gene are LGHDT and YNNKEL (reference sequence). The length of the CDR3 is 19 residues. V lost 2 bases, J lost 1 base, and 15 bases stayed unmatched. The CDR3 is CASSQRTGGSSLGNTEAFF. The CDR3 DNA is TGTGCCAGCAGCCAACGAACAGGGGGATCTTCCTTGGGGAACACTGAAGCTTTCTTT.

This clonotype was detected only once. A read error may explain this, as a much larger clone is one base away. This rearrangement joins TRBV2 to TRBJ2-7; D not certain. Trimming shortened V by 7 bases and J by 7 bases, and 11 bases separated the two germline ends. Germline loops: CDR1 SNHLY, CDR2 FYNNEI. The CDR3 contains 11 residues. The CDR3 protein is CASMETVEQYF. Here the CDR3 DNA reads TGTGCCAGCATGGAGACCGTGGAGCAGTACTTC.

This clonotype was observed at least ten times. The rearrangement joins TRBV28 to TRBJ2-2; no definite D call. CDR1 is MDHEN and CDR2 is SYDVKM in the germline V gene. Trimming removed 7 bases at V and 8 bases at J, with 8 bases between. CDR3 length: 11 residues. Here the CDR3 DNA reads TGTGCCAGCACCATAGAGGGGGAGCTGTTTTTT. Amino acids: CASTIEGELFF.

This clonotype was picked up many times. The chain couples TRBV10-1 to TRBJ2-3; D uncertain. CDR3 length equals 14 residues. V dropped 2 bases and J dropped 0 bases, with 6 bases sitting between them. In germline, CDR1 is WNHNN, CDR2 SYGVQD (reference sequence). Here the CDR3 reads CASSESSSTDTQYF. The CDR3 bases are TGCGCCAGCAGTGAGAGTTCTAGCACAGATACGCAGTATTTT.

This clonotype has at least ten counts. The chain has TRBV7-9 and TRBJ1-2; D is perhaps TRBD1 (5 bases). The length of the CDR3 is 15 residues. The V end lost 5 bases, the J end lost 8 bases, and 21 bases lay between the germline ends. Germline V lookup: CDR1 SEHNR, CDR2 FQNEAQ (reference sequence). CDR3 protein: CASSPGGRGFYGYTF. CDR3 DNA: TGTGCCAGCAGCCCCGGGGGTCGGGGTTTCTACGGCTACACCTTC.

This clonotype was seen a few times. This chain joins TRBV3-1 and TRBJ2-5, with 9 bases fitting TRBD1. V shed 4 bases, J shed 5 bases, and the junction held 11 bases outside the gene matches. This CDR3 contains 16 residues. Germline V lookup: CDR1 LGHDT, CDR2 YNNKEL (reference sequence). The CDR3 is CASSPRGTGLTETQYF. CDR3 DNA: TGTGCCAGCAGCCCAAGGGGGACAGGGTTGACGGAGACCCAGTACTTC.